One and the same sample provided the 7 T cell receptor beta chains below, sequenced in a study of PD-L1 blockade in urothelial cancer. The time point was: pretreatment peripheral blood. Data came from immunoSEQ multiplex PCR; TCRdb stores just in-frame clones and leaves some out. The sample contains tens of thousands of clones, approximately 84% of which appear only once. This specimen consisted of PBMCs, obtained around atezolizumab (anti-PD-L1) treatment. The origin of the receptors is a man in his 60s with urothelial cancer.

V usage is TRBV10-3 and J usage is TRBJ2-1, with 14 positions matching TRBD2. The CDR3 loop spans 14 amino acids. With V trimmed by 11 bases and J by 5 bases, 5 bases remained unmatched. The germline gives CDR1 ENHRY, CDR2 SYGVKD. The CDR3 loop reads CAARLAGGDNEQFF. The CDR3 nucleotides read TGTGCCGCCAGACTAGCGGGGGGGGACAATGAGCAGTTCTTC.

The V and J genes are TRBV11-2 and TRBJ2-1, with a possible D match to TRBD1 (5 bases). Trimming stripped 6 bases from V and 5 bases from J, with 20 bases between. This CDR3 is 16 amino acids long. Germline V gene data show CDR1 as SGHAT and CDR2 as FQNNGV. The CDR3 nucleotides read TGTGCCAGCAGTCCCCTGCGATATGGGGCCAACAATGAGCAGTTCTTC. Translating it yields CASSPLRYGANNEQFF.

The CDR3 region is CASRPSTGPYYGYTF. The CDR3 nucleotides read TGTGCCAGCAGGCCGTCGACAGGGCCATACTATGGCTACACCTTC. V gene TRBV5-6 combines with J gene TRBJ1-2; the match to TRBD1 covers 7 bases. The V segment lost 5 bases and the J segment 3 bases; nucleotides outside the gene matches: 10. Germline values: CDR1 SGHDT, CDR2 YYEEEE. The CDR3 spans 15 residues.

This clone was seen once. The chain couples TRBV6-4 to TRBJ2-1; TRBD1 might be the D (6 bases). Germline assignment: CDR1 MRHNA and CDR2 SNTAGT. The CDR3 length is 12 residues. Trimming took off 6 bases at V and 6 bases at J, with 9 bases between the two ends. CDR3 nucleotide sequence: TGTGCCAGCAGGATACAGGGCAATGAGCAGTTCTTC. It translates to CASRIQGNEQFF.

The genes are TRBV5-1 and TRBJ1-1; 7 bases fit TRBD1. The CDR3 spans 16 residues. Germline assignment: CDR1 SGHRS and CDR2 YFSETQ. V was pared by 1 base and J by 0 bases, with 6 bases of the junction left unmatched. CDR3: CASSLRAGGMNTEAFF. The DNA for the CDR3 is TGCGCCAGCAGCTTGCGGGCAGGGGGTATGAACACTGAAGCTTTCTTT.

This rearrangement joins TRBV6-5 to TRBJ1-4, with 8 bases aligning to TRBD1. There are 14 residues in the CDR3. Per germline, CDR1 MNHEY and CDR2 SVGAGI. V was pared by 3 bases and J by 8 bases, with 5 bases of the junction left unmatched. Here the CDR3 reads CASSYSGGVEKLFF. The CDR3, as DNA: TGTGCCAGCAGTTATTCAGGGGGCGTAGAAAAACTGTTTTTT.

As for this clone: In the same sample, other DNA sequences code for this CDR3. The chain has TRBV7-2 and TRBJ2-3; no clear D. The V end was cut by 1 base, the J end by 0 bases, with 5 bases between. This CDR3 has 14 amino acids. The germline CDR1 and CDR2 sequences are SGHTA and FQGNSA. DNA of the CDR3: TGTGCCAGCAGCTTAGGAGCTAGCACAGATACGCAGTATTTT. This translates into CASSLGASTDTQYF.